Within the sample, the clone carrying this T cell receptor beta chain is medium-sized. As yet, its antigen is unknown. The length of the CDR3 is 13 residues. V lost 3 bases to trimming and J lost 8 bases, with 8 bases between them. The sample comes from a study of liver allograft versus peripheral blood T cells. Looking at the study overall: Hepatic allograft T cell receptor repertoires were evaluated relative to those present in recipients' peripheral blood.

TCRdb independently ran MiXCR on the reads; one entry per CDR3 protein. The sample holds roughly 3,900 distinct CDR3 sequences, around 21% seen once. Study-wide results and caveats: The authors reported that T cell receptor repertoires inside liver allografts differed from those in peripheral blood.

The receptor was isolated from a human patient who had a liver transplant. Part of the T cells may come from the graft donor. The chain combines TRBV12-3 or TRBV12-4 with TRBJ1-6; no clear D gene. Here the CDR3 reads CASSFLRDSPLHF. The CDR3 nucleotides are TGTGCCAGCAGTTTTCTCCGGGATTCACCCCTCCACTTT.